This TCR beta chain was recovered during a study of shared clonotypes between healthy human individuals. CD8 cells classed as naive were CD45RO-negative and positively selected for CCR7, excluding terminally differentiated effector memory CD45RA+ cells. The CDR3 spans 18 residues. V dropped 0 bases and J dropped 4; count of bases not matched to a gene: 11. The germline V gene encodes CDR1 MRHNA and CDR2 SNTAGT. Assay used: immunoSEQ multiplex PCR; TCRdb lists only in-frame clones, some missing. Of about 2.1 million clones detected, under 95% appear once; the ten largest clones hold roughly 1.7%. Sequencing used naive CD8+ T cells from PBMCs. The chain recombines TRBV6-4 with TRBJ1-4; 7 nucleotides align to TRBD1. The TCR was taken from a man in his late teens or twenties in good health. Some clones in this sample may be carry-over from other donors' samples. CDR3 residues: CASSDSEGTQGYNEKLFF. Written as DNA, the CDR3 is TGTGCCAGCAGTGACTCCGAAGGGACACAGGGGTATAATGAAAAACTGTTTTTT.